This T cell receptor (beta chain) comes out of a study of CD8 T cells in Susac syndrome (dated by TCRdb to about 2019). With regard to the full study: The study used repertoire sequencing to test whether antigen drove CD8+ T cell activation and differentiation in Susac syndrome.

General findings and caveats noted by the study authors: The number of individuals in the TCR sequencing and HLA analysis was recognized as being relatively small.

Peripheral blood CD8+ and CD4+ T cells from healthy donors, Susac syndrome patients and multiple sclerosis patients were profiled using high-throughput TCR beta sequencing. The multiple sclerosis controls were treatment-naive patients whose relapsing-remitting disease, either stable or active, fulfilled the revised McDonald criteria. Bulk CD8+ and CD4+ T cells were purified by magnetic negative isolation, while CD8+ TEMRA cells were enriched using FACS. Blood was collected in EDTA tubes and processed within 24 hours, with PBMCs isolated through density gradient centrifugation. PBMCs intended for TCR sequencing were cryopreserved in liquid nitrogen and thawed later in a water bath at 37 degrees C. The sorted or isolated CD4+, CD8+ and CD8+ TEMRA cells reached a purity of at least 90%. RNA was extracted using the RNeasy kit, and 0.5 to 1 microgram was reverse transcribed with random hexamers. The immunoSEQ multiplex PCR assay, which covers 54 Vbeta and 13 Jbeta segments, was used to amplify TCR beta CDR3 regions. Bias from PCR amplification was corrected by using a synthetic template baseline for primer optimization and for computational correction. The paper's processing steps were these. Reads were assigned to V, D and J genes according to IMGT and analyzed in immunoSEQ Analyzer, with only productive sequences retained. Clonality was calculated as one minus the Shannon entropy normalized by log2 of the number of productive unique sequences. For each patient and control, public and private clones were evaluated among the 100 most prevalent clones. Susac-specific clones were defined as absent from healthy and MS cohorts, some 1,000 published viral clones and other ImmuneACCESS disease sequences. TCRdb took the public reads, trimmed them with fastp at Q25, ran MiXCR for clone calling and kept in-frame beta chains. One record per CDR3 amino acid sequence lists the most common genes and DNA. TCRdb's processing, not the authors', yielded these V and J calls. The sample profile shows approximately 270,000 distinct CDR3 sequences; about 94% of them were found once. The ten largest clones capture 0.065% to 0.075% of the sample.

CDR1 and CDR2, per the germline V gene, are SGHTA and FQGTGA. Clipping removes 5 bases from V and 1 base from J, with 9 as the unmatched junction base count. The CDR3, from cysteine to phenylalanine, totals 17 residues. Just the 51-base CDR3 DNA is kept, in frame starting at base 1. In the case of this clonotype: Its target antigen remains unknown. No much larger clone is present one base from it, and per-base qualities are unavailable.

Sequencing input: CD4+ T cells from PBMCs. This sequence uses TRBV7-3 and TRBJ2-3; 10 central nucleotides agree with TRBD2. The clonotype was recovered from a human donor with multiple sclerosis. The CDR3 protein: CASSQQASGGGTDTQYF. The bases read TGTGCCAGCAGCCAACAGGCGAGCGGGGGGGGCACAGATACGCAGTATTTT.